This T cell receptor (beta chain) was obtained from a study of T-cell reconstitution after alpha-beta-depleted transplantation in children. This clonotype appeared a few times. Antigen unknown. Unmatched junction bases numbered 1, after V lost 0 bases and J lost 3 bases. The CDR3 spans 15 residues. Germline V gene sequence: CDR1 SGHNT, CDR2 YYREEE (reference sequence). Whole-study findings and limits: Surviving thymic progenitors and recipient T cells were the source of high TCRbeta diversity at day 60 in some patients. The study reportedly traced alpha-beta T cells about two months after transplant to several hundred expanded graft clones. T cells produced anew were the main source of T-cell counts and diversity one year after transplant.

Unique molecular identifiers were incorporated into the prepared TCRbeta library. MiXCR, applied by TCRdb to the PCR reads, yields one record per CDR3 protein. The sample contains some 87,000 distinct CDR3 sequences, about 16% of which appear only once. This sequence originates from a male patient between 2 and 10 years old who had a stem cell transplant for acute lymphoblastic leukemia, so the T cells may come from the graft donor. Sequencing used PBMCs, mostly from graft donor cells, obtained 180 days after TCRalphabeta/CD19-depleted stem cell transplant. The gene calls are TRBV5-4 and TRBJ2-3; 10 bases are a match to TRBD1. CDR3 coding DNA: TGTGCCAGCAGCTTGGGGACAGGGGGAACAGATACGCAGTATTTT. It yields the protein CASSLGTGGTDTQYF. Supplemented by reference TRBV5-4 and TRBJ2-3, the full variable domain reads ETGVTQSPTHLIKTRGQQVTLRCSSQSGHNTVSWYQQALGQGPQFIFQYYREEENGRGNFPPRFSGLQFPNYSSELNVNALELDDSALYLCASSLGTGGTDTQYFGPGTRLTVL.